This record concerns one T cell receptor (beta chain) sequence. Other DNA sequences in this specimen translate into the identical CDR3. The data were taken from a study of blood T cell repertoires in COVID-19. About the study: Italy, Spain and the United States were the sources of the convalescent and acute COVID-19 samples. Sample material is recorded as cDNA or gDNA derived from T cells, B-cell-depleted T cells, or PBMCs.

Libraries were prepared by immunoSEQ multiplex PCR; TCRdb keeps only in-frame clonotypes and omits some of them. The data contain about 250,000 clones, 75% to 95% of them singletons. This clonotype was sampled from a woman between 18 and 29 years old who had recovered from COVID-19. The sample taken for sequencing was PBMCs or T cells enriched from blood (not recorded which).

The CDR3 DNA sequence: TGTGCCAGCAGTTTAGCGGGAGGGTACAATGAGCAGTTCTTC. This codes for CASSLAGGYNEQFF. This sequence joins TRBV6-5 and TRBJ2-1; 11 bases map to TRBD2. V shed 4 bases and J 4 bases; nucleotides not matched to a gene: 0. Looked up from germline, CDR1 is MNHEY and CDR2 is SVGAGI. The CDR3 has 14 residues.